This T cell receptor beta chain came from a study of cytomegalovirus exposure and HLA in healthy donors. About the research overall: Researchers found that about 84% of around 400 genotyped donors fell within the Caucasian-associated ancestry cluster. Broader study findings: Later genetic work tied a missense DCLRE1C variant to beta-chain V and J trimming.

This clone was counted once. Its antigen is not known. J lost 1 base, V lost 4 bases, and 6 bases had no gene match. The germline gives CDR1 SGHRS, CDR2 YFSETQ. This CDR3 region has 16 residues. 60 Vbeta and 13 Jbeta primers were used in PCR. Method: immunoSEQ multiplex PCR; TCRdb's copy keeps in-frame clones and lacks some. Among around 150,000 clones listed, approximately 80% were seen once. Donors in the study were healthy people who gave bone marrow. This chain links TRBV5-1 with TRBJ2-3, with TRBD2 matching over 10 bases. This receptor was taken from a man aged 25 to 40 in good health and CMV-seropositive. The specimen was PBMCs. This CDR3 is CASSLSGRGGTDTQYF. CDR3 bases: TGCGCCAGCAGCCTGAGCGGGAGGGGGGGCACAGATACGCAGTATTTT. Full variable domain (missing parts from reference TRBV5-1 and TRBJ2-3): KAGVTQTPRYLIKTRGQQVTLSCSPISGHRSVSWYQQTPGQGLQFLFEYFSETQRNKGNFPGRFSGRQFSNSRSEMNVSTLELGDSALYLCASSLSGRGGTDTQYFGPGTRLTVL.